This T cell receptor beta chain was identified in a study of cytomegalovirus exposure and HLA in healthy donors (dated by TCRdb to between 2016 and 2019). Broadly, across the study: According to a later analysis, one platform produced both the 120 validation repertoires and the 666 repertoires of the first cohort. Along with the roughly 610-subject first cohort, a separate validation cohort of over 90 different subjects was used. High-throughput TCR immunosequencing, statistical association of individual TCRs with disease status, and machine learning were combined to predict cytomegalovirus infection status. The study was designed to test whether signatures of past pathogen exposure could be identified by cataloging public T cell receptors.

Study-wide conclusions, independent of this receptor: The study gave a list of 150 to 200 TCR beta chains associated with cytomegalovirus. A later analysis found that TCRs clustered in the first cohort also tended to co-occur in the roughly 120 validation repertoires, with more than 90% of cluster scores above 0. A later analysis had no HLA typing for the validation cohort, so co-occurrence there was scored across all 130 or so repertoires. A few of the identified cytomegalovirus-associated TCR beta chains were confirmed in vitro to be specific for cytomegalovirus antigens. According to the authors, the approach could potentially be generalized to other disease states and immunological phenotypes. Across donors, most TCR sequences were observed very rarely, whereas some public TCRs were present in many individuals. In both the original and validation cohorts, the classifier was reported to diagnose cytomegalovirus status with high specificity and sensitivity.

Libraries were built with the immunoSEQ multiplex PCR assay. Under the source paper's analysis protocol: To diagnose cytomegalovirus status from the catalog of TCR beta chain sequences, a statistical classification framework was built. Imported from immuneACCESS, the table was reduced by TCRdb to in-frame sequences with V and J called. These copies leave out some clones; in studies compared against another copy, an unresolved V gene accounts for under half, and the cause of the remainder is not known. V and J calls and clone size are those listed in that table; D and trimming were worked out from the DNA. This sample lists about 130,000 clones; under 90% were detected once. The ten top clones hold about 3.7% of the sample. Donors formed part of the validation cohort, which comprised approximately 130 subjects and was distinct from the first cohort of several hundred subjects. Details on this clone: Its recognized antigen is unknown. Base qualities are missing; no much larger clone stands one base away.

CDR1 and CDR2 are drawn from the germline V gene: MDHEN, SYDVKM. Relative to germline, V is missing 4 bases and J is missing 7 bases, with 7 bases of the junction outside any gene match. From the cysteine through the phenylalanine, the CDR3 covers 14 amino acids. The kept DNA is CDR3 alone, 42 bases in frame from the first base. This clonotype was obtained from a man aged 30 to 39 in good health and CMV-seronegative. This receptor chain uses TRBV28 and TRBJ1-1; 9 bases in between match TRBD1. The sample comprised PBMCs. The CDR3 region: CASSSTQGADEAFF. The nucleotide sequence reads TGTGCCAGCAGTTCAACACAGGGGGCGGATGAAGCTTTCTTT.